This T cell receptor (beta chain) derives from a study of response to subunit inactivated influenza vaccine (dated by TCRdb to 2016 to 2018). Study-level background: The study used deep quantitative T cell receptor repertoire profiling to track responses to a trivalent subunit inactivated influenza vaccine. On the study overall, not on this receptor specifically: According to the authors, only a limited number of new T cells may be recruited by each seasonal influenza vaccination.

The CDR3 sequence holds 14 residues, the cysteine and phenylalanine included. Only CDR3 DNA is held: 42 bases, read in frame from base 1. Reading the germline V gene (reference sequence) gives CDR1 LNHDA and CDR2 SQIVND. The germline V end is reduced by 5 bases and the J end by 3 bases; junction bases left unmatched: 6. In regard to this clonotype: Its cognate antigen has yet to be identified. No qualities accompany the bases; no much larger clone lies one base away.

Library construction relied on RT-PCR. For sequencing, an Illumina HiSeq 2500 was employed. Using fastp trimming at Q25 and MiXCR clonotype assembly, TCRdb reanalyzed the public sequencing data and kept in-frame beta chains. Each record represents a unique CDR3 protein, reported with the most common genes and DNA among its rows. The sample table contains about 190,000 distinct CDR3 sequences; only one count was recorded for 13% to 15% of them. Roughly 25% of the sample rests with the top ten. The sequenced sample was CD8+ T cells sorted from PBMCs, obtained about 5 days after vaccination. The origin of this receptor is a man in his fifties or sixties who received an inactivated influenza vaccine. Donor details come from another sample of the same person, matched by shared clones. Recombination connected TRBV19 to TRBJ2-5, with 7 central nucleotides matching TRBD1. This receptor carries the CDR3 CASSFGQDEETQYF. The bases read TGTGCCAGTAGTTTTGGACAGGACGAAGAGACCCAGTACTTC. This CDR3, with the reference TRBV19 and TRBJ2-5 proteins standing in past its ends, gives the full variable domain DGGITQSPKYLFRKEGQNVTLSCEQNLNHDAMYWYRQDPGQGLRLIYYSQIVNDFQKGDIAEGYSVSREKKESFPLTVTSAQKNPTAFYLCASSFGQDEETQYFGPGTRLLVL.